The next 5 T cell receptor beta chains were all read from a single sample in a study of long-term antiretroviral therapy in people with HIV. Survey level was the resolution at which the v3.0 immunoSEQ assay ran. The protocol was immunoSEQ multiplex PCR, while the TCRdb copy is restricted to in-frame clones and leaves out a portion. Here the sample spans some 33,000 clones, roughly 87% being singletons. Specimen: unsorted PBMCs, collected 0.6 years after starting antiretroviral therapy. Receptors originate from a man aged 18 to 29 with HIV.

The chain uses TRBV10-1 and TRBJ2-3; D remains ambiguous. Per germline, CDR1 WNHNN and CDR2 SYGVQD (reference sequence). Trimming removed 6 bases at V and 1 base at J, with 11 bases between. The CDR3 runs to 14 residues. The CDR3, as DNA: TGCGCCAGCAGCCGCGCCGGCGGCACAGATACGCAGTATTTT. This translates into CASSRAGGTDTQYF.

This clone was picked up a small number of times. In the same sample, other DNA sequences code for this CDR3. This chain joins TRBV18 and TRBJ2-5; D not certain. The CDR3 extends over 13 amino acids. V gave up 1 base and J gave up 4 bases, with 7 bases separating them. The germline CDR1 and CDR2 sequences are KGHSH and LQKENI. The CDR3 bases are TGTGCCAGCTCACCACGACCCTCAGAGACCCAGTACTTC. Amino acids: CASSPRPSETQYF.

CDR3 amino acids: CASSLGPRGGDTQYF. CDR3 nucleotides: TGTGCCAGCAGCTTGGGCCCCAGAGGAGGAGATACGCAGTATTTT. V gene TRBV5-4 combines with J gene TRBJ2-3, with a tentative D call TRBD2 (5 bases). From germline, CDR1 is SGHNT and CDR2 YYREEE (reference sequence). V shed 0 bases and J shed 5 bases, with 13 bases lying between them. The CDR3 has 15 amino acids.

V is TRBV4-2 and J is TRBJ2-7; D is perhaps TRBD1 (6 bases). In germline, CDR1 is LGHNA, CDR2 YNFKEQ. The germline V and J ends were trimmed by 0 bases and 3 bases, with 9 bases remaining between them. This CDR3 is 14 amino acids long. CDR3 sequence reads: CASSQDNRDYEQYF. CDR3 sequence (DNA): TGTGCCAGCAGCCAAGATAACAGGGACTACGAGCAGTACTTC.

This chain connects TRBV14 to TRBJ2-1; D is unresolved. Trimming cost V 4 bases and J 8 bases, with 21 bases left between them. CDR1 is SGHDN and CDR2 is FVKESK in the germline V gene. The CDR3 runs 16 residues. The CDR3 DNA reads TGTGCCAGCAGCCTTTTAGACACAACCCTAAACGATGAGCAGTTCTTC. As protein: CASSLLDTTLNDEQFF.